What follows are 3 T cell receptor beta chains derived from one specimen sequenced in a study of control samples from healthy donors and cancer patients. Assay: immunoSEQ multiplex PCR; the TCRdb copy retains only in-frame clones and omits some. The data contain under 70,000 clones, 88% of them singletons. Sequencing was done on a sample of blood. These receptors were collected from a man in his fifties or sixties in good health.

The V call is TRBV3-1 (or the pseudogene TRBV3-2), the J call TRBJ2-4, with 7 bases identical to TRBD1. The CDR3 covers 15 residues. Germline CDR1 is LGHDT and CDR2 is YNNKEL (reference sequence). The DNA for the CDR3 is TGTGGGAGAGGCGACCAGGGCGGCCAGGGGGACATTCAGTACTTC. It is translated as CGRGDQGGQGDIQYF.

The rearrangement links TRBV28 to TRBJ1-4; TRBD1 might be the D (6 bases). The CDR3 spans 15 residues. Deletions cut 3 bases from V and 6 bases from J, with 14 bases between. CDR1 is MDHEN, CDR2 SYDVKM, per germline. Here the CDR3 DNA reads TGTGCCAGCAGTTTCACCGGGGGCGAGGATGAAAAACTGTTTTTT. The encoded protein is CASSFTGGEDEKLFF.

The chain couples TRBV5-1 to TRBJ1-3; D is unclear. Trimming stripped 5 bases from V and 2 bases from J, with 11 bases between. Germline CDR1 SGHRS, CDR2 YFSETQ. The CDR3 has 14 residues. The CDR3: CASSFASAGNTIYF. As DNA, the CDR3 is TGCGCCAGCAGTTTTGCCAGTGCTGGAAACACCATATATTTT.